A selection of T cell receptor beta chains follows, all from one sample in a study of Tregs in tolerant kidney transplant recipients. Profiled with immunoSEQ multiplex PCR; TCRdb holds only in-frame clones, not every one. The table includes tens of thousands of clones, about 87% detected once. Sample: CD4+ T cells from blood (PBMCs), taken 6 months after the transplant. All receptors derive from a human patient who received a combined kidney and bone marrow transplant. Some T cells may be transferred from the graft donor. The CDR3 runs from the conserved cysteine through the conserved F or W. The D gene is left open where the match is weak. Rows may omit the clone size; those that give it use once, few, many or a size class.

V gene: TRBV10-3; J gene: TRBJ1-3; clone size: few; CDR3 length: 13; D gene: TRBD1; CDR3 DNA: TGTGCCGCAGGGACAGCCTCTGGAAACACCATATATTTT; CDR3 protein: CAAGTASGNTIYF
V gene: TRBV5-1; J gene: TRBJ1-1; clone size: -; CDR3 length: 13; D gene: -; CDR3 DNA: TGCGCCAGCAGCTTCAAGGACAGTACTTCAGCTTTCTTT; CDR3 protein: CASSFKDSTSAFF
V gene: TRBV11-1; J gene: TRBJ2-7; clone size: -; CDR3 length: 15; D gene: -; CDR3 DNA: TGTGCCAGCAGCCAAAGGGGTGCGAACGCCTACGAGCAGTACTTC; CDR3 protein: CASSQRGANAYEQYF
V gene: TRBV14; J gene: TRBJ2-5; clone size: -; CDR3 length: 14; D gene: -; CDR3 DNA: TGTGCCAGCAGCCAAGTAAGACTGCAAGAGACCCAGTACTTC; CDR3 protein: CASSQVRLQETQYF
V gene: TRBV11-2; J gene: TRBJ2-5; clone size: once; CDR3 length: 20; D gene: TRBD1; CDR3 DNA: TGTGCCAGCAGCTTAGATATCCGATATCGGACAGGGGGATTACCGGAGACCCAGTACTTC; CDR3 protein: CASSLDIRYRTGGLPETQYF
V gene: TRBV19; J gene: TRBJ2-5; clone size: -; CDR3 length: 11; D gene: -; CDR3 DNA: TGTGCCAGTAGCCCAGGGGAGACCCAGTACTTC; CDR3 protein: CASSPGETQYF
V gene: TRBV5-1; J gene: TRBJ2-2; clone size: -; CDR3 length: 15; D gene: -; CDR3 DNA: TGCGCCAGCAGCGGGCCGGGACAGAACACCGGGGAGCTGTTTTTT; CDR3 protein: CASSGPGQNTGELFF
V gene: TRBV10-3; J gene: TRBJ2-7; clone size: -; CDR3 length: 13; D gene: TRBD2; CDR3 DNA: TGTGCCATCAGTAGCGGGACCCAAGGGGAGCAGTACTTC; CDR3 protein: CAISSGTQGEQYF
V gene: TRBV5-6; J gene: TRBJ2-3; clone size: -; CDR3 length: 15; D gene: -; CDR3 DNA: TGTGCCAGCAGCTTTCTGGGGGGTGGCACAGATACGCAGTATTTT; CDR3 protein: CASSFLGGGTDTQYF
V gene: TRBV27; J gene: TRBJ2-1; clone size: -; CDR3 length: 16; D gene: TRBD2; CDR3 DNA: TGTGCCAGCAGTTTTGGGCTAGCGGGAATCTACAATGAGCAGTTCTTC; CDR3 protein: CASSFGLAGIYNEQFF
V gene: TRBV25-1; J gene: TRBJ2-7; clone size: -; CDR3 length: 14; D gene: TRBD2; CDR3 DNA: TGTGCCAGCAGTTTGGGAGGGGCACACTACGAGCAGTACTTC; CDR3 protein: CASSLGGAHYEQYF
V gene: TRBV29-1; J gene: TRBJ2-5; clone size: once; CDR3 length: 15; D gene: -; CDR3 DNA: TGCAGCGTTGCGCGCGTTAACAGTCCCCAAGAGACCCAGTACTTC; CDR3 protein: CSVARVNSPQETQYF
V gene: TRBV7-8; J gene: TRBJ2-2; clone size: -; CDR3 length: 17; D gene: TRBD2; CDR3 DNA: TGTGCCAGCAGCTCCCAAGGGACTAGCGGGAACACCGGGGAGCTGTTTTTT; CDR3 protein: CASSSQGTSGNTGELFF
V gene: TRBV7-7; J gene: TRBJ2-3; clone size: -; CDR3 length: 15; D gene: -; CDR3 DNA: TGTGCCAGCAGCCCGACAGGGACTAGCACAGATACGCAGTATTTT; CDR3 protein: CASSPTGTSTDTQYF
V gene: TRBV29-1; J gene: TRBJ1-2; clone size: once; CDR3 length: 13; D gene: -; CDR3 DNA: TGCAGCGTTGTAGGAGGAAAAGGGTATGGCTACACCTTC; CDR3 protein: CSVVGGKGYGYTF
V gene: TRBV9; J gene: TRBJ2-3; clone size: -; CDR3 length: 14; D gene: TRBD2; CDR3 DNA: TGTGCCAGCAGCGTAGCTAGCGGGACAGATACGCAGTATTTT; CDR3 protein: CASSVASGTDTQYF
V gene: TRBV28; J gene: TRBJ2-7; clone size: -; CDR3 length: 14; D gene: -; CDR3 DNA: TGTGCCAGCAGTTTAGGATATCGGGACACCGCCCCGTACTTC; CDR3 protein: CASSLGYRDTAPYF
V gene: TRBV4-1; J gene: TRBJ2-7; clone size: -; CDR3 length: 15; D gene: TRBD2; CDR3 DNA: TGCGCCAGCAGCCGTGTAGCGGAGGGACTATACGAGCAGTACTTC; CDR3 protein: CASSRVAEGLYEQYF
V gene: TRBV7-2; J gene: TRBJ1-2; clone size: -; CDR3 length: 14; D gene: TRBD1; CDR3 DNA: TGTGCCAGCAGCGGAGGACCAGGGGGCTGGGGCTACACCTTC; CDR3 protein: CASSGGPGGWGYTF
V gene: TRBV18; J gene: TRBJ2-1; clone size: -; CDR3 length: 15; D gene: -; CDR3 DNA: TGTGCCAGCTCACGGGACTCTATCTCCTACAATGAGCAGTTCTTC; CDR3 protein: CASSRDSISYNEQFF
V gene: TRBV7-2; J gene: TRBJ2-3; clone size: -; CDR3 length: 13; D gene: -; CDR3 DNA: TGTGCCAGCAGCCATCGGGTGTCGGATACGCAGTATTTT; CDR3 protein: CASSHRVSDTQYF
V gene: TRBV7-9; J gene: TRBJ2-3; clone size: once; CDR3 length: 17; D gene: TRBD2; CDR3 DNA: TGTGCCAGCAGCTTAGCATCGAGCGGGGTGAGCACAGATACGCAGTATTTT; CDR3 protein: CASSLASSGVSTDTQYF
V gene: TRBV7-6; J gene: TRBJ2-1; clone size: -; CDR3 length: 15; D gene: -; CDR3 DNA: TGTGCCAGCAGCTTAGTTGTCGCCTACAGCAATGAGCAGTTCTTC; CDR3 protein: CASSLVVAYSNEQFF
V gene: TRBV2; J gene: TRBJ1-2; clone size: few; CDR3 length: 13; D gene: TRBD1; CDR3 DNA: TGTGCCAGCAGGGTACAGGGGGGCTATGGCTACACCTTC; CDR3 protein: CASRVQGGYGYTF
V gene: TRBV12-5; J gene: TRBJ2-5; clone size: -; CDR3 length: 16; D gene: TRBD2; CDR3 DNA: TGTGCTAGTGGTCCGGGACTAGCGGGCAACCAAGAGACCCAGTACTTC; CDR3 protein: CASGPGLAGNQETQYF
V gene: TRBV10-3; J gene: TRBJ1-1; clone size: -; CDR3 length: 17; D gene: TRBD1; CDR3 DNA: TGTGCCATCAGTGAGCTTTTTCACCGGGACAGGGACACTGAAGCTTTCTTT; CDR3 protein: CAISELFHRDRDTEAFF
V gene: TRBV4-1; J gene: TRBJ1-5; clone size: -; CDR3 length: 18; D gene: TRBD1; CDR3 DNA: TGCGCCAGCAGCAGGCGACAGGGCAAAAATTTAGGCAATCAGCCCCAGCATTTT; CDR3 protein: CASSRRQGKNLGNQPQHF
V gene: TRBV21-1; J gene: TRBJ1-5; clone size: -; CDR3 length: 14; D gene: -; CDR3 DNA: TGTGCCAGCAGGCCCAACAGGGGCCCTCAGCCCCAGCATTTT; CDR3 protein: CASRPNRGPQPQHF
V gene: TRBV25-1; J gene: TRBJ2-3; clone size: -; CDR3 length: 11; D gene: TRBD1; CDR3 DNA: TGTGCCTCCAACGGACAGGGAACGCAGTATTTT; CDR3 protein: CASNGQGTQYF